This entry lists 2 T cell receptor beta chains sequenced from one sample in a study of cytomegalovirus exposure and HLA in healthy donors. Both 60 Vbeta primers and 13 Jbeta primers went into the PCR. The data were produced by immunoSEQ multiplex PCR, yet TCRdb's version contains in-frame clones alone and is incomplete. The data hold about 160,000 clones, with about 80% observed a single time. The sample was PBMCs. Source of these receptors: a young man in good health and CMV-seronegative.

The V and J genes are TRBV19 and TRBJ2-5; D is perhaps TRBD2 (6 bases). Germline V CDR1 and CDR2: LNHDA, SQIVND (reference sequence). Trimming cost V 3 bases and J 9 bases, with 17 bases left between them. This CDR3 is 14 amino acids long. For the CDR3, the DNA is TGTGCCAGTAGTATCCGCCCACGAGGGGAGGCCCAGTACTTC. Translation gives CASSIRPRGEAQYF.

The rearrangement uses TRBV6-5 and TRBJ1-1; D is undetermined. CDR1 MNHEY and CDR2 SVGAGI come from the germline V gene. This CDR3 has 12 residues. Deletions cut 5 bases from V and 5 bases from J, with 9 bases between. Here the CDR3 reads CASSVTGTEAFF. The CDR3 DNA reads as TGTGCCAGCAGTGTAACCGGGACTGAAGCTTTCTTT.